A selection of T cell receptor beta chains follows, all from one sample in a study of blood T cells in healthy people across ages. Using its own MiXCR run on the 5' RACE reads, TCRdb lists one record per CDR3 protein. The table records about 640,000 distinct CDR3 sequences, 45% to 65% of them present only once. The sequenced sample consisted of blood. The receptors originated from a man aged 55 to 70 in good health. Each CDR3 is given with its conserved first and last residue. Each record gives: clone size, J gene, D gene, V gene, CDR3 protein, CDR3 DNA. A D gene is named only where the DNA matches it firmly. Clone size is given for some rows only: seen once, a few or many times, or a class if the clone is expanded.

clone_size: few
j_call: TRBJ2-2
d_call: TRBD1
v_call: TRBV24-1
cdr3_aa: CATSDGTGGLPNTGELFF
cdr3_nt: TGTGCCACCAGTGATGGGACAGGGGGCCTACCGAACACCGGGGAGCTGTTTTTT

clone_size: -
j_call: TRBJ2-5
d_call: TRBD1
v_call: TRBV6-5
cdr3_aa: CASSDRETQETQYF
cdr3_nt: TGTGCCAGCAGCGACAGGGAAACCCAAGAGACCCAGTACTTC

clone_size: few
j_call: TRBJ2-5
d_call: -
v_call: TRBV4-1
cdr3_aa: CASSQGFACGGETQYF
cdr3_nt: TGCGCCAGCAGCCAAGGGTTTGCTTGCGGAGGAGAGACCCAGTACTTC

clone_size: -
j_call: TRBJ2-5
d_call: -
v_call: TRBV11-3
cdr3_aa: CASSLGGHANPQETQYF
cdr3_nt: TGTGCCAGCAGCTTAGGTGGTCACGCCAACCCCCAAGAGACCCAGTACTTC

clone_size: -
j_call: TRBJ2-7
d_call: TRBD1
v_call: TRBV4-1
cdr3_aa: CASSQDLQGYTGQYF
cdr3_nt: TGCGCCAGCAGCCAAGATCTACAGGGGTATACGGGGCAGTACTTC

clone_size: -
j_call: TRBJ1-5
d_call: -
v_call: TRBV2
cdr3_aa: CASSESMGGGHQPQHF
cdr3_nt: TGTGCCAGCAGCGAAAGCATGGGGGGGGGGCATCAGCCCCAGCATTTT

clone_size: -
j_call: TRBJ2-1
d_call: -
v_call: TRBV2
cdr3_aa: CASSDSVSAYNEQFF
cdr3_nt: TGTGCCAGCAGTGACAGCGTTTCAGCCTACAATGAGCAGTTCTTC

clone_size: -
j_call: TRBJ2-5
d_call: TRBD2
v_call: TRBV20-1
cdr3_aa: CSASPGGVQYF
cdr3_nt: TGCAGTGCTTCTCCCGGGGGGGTGCAGTACTTC

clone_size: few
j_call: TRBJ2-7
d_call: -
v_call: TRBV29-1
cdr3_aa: CSVTLRGRANYEQYF
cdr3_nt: TGCAGCGTGACGCTGCGTGGCCGGGCGAACTACGAGCAGTACTTC

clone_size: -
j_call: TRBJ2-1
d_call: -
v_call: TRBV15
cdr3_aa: CATSKERDLTHNEQFF
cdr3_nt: TGTGCCACCAGCAAGGAAAGGGATTTGACACACAATGAGCAGTTCTTC

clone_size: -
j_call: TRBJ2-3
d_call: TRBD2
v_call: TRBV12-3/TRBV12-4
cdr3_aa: CASSFRPGTSGGAAQYF
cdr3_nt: TGTGCCAGCAGCTTTAGGCCAGGGACTAGCGGGGGGGCCGCGCAGTATTTT

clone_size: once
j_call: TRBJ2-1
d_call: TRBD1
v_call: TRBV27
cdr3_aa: CASSPRIGQGASNEQFF
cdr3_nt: TGTGCCAGCAGTCCCCGGATCGGACAGGGGGCGAGTAATGAGCAGTTCTTC

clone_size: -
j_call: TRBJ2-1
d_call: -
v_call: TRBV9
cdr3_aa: CASGAEKYNEQFF
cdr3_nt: TGTGCCAGCGGGGCGGAAAAATACAATGAGCAGTTCTTC

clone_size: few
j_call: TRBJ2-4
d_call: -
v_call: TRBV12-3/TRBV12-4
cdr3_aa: CASSLWVVKNIQYF
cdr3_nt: TGTGCCAGCAGTTTATGGGTTGTCAAAAACATTCAGTACTTC

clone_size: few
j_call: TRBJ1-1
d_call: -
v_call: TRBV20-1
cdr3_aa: CSATRPRASEAFF
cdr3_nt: TGCAGTGCTACCCGCCCGAGGGCCTCCGAAGCTTTCTTT

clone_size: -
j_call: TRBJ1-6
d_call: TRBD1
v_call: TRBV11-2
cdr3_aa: CVSSSGQGGHSPLHF
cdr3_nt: TGTGTCAGCAGCTCCGGACAGGGTGGGCATTCACCCCTCCACTTT

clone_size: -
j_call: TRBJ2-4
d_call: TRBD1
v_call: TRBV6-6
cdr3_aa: CASAPRGSNIQYF
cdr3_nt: TGTGCCAGCGCCCCCAGGGGGTCAAACATTCAGTACTTC

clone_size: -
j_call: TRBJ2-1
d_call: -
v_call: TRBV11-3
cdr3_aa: CASSLAGGLPYNEQFF
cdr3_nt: TGTGCCAGCAGCTTAGCAGGGGGACTGCCCTACAATGAGCAGTTCTTC

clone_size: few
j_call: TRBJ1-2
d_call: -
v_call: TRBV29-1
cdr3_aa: CSVGQPNVYGYTF
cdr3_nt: TGCAGCGTTGGACAGCCAAATGTCTATGGCTACACCTTC

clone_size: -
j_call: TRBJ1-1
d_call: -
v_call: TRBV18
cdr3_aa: CASSPPAGRTEAFF
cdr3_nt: TGTGCCAGCTCACCACCGGCAGGGCGGACTGAAGCTTTCTTT

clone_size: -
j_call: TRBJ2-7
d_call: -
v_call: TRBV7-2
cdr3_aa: CASSGAGWAYEQYF
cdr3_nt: TGTGCCAGCAGCGGGGCAGGGTGGGCCTACGAGCAGTACTTC

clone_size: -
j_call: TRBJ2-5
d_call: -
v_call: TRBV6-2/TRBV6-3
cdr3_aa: CASGPGQETQYF
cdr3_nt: TGTGCCAGCGGTCCGGGACAAGAGACCCAGTACTTC

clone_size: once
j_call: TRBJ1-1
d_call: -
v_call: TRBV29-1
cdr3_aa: CSVGSQSHLEAFF
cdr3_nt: TGCAGCGTTGGTTCACAGAGTCACCTTGAAGCTTTCTTT

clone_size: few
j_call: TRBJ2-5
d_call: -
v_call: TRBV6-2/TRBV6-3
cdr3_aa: CASSSRDNLGETQYF
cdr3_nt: TGTGCCAGCAGTTCAAGGGACAACCTGGGGGAGACCCAGTACTTC